This T cell receptor (beta chain) is from a study of shared T cell receptors in the human thymus. Germline CDR1 is SGHRS and CDR2 is YFSETQ. This CDR3 is 15 amino acids long. V was pared by 5 bases and J by 3 bases, with 17 bases between. Method: immunoSEQ multiplex PCR; TCRdb's copy keeps in-frame clones and lacks some. The table includes 700,000 or so clones, approximately 85% detected once. The sample also formed part of further work on human thymus T cells. That study reports: Infants served as donors; they were healthy and Finnish and were having corrective surgery for congenital heart defects. From resections taken during corrective heart surgery, the thymus tissue was obtained.

The clonotype was recovered from a girl less than two years old with a congenital heart defect. The sequencing input was thymocytes. The rearrangement uses TRBV5-1 and TRBJ2-5, with D maybe TRBD2 (5 bases). The CDR3 sequence is CASRHRLSGKETQYF. DNA of the CDR3: TGCGCCAGCAGACACCGACTGAGCGGAAAAGAGACCCAGTACTTC.